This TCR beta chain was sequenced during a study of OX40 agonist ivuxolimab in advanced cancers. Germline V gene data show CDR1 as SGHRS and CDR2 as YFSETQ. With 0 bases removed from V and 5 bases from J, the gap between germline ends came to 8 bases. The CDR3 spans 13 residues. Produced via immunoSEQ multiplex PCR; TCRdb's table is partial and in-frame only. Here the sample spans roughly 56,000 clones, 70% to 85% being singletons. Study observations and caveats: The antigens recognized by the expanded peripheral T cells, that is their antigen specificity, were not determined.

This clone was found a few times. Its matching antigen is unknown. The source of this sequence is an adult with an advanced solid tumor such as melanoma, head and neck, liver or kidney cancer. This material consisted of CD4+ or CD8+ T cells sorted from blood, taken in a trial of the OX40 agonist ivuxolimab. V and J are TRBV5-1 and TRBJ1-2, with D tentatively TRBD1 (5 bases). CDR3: CASSLEQEYGYTF. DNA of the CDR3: TGCGCCAGCAGCTTGGAACAGGAGTATGGCTACACCTTC.